What follows are 21 T cell receptor beta chains derived from one specimen sequenced in a study of Graves' ophthalmopathy and Graves' hyperthyroidism. Transcripts of RNA were the source for amplifying TCR beta CDR3 regions. RT-PCR with HTBI primers came first, then second-round multiplex PCR. MiXCR, applied by TCRdb to the multiplex PCR reads, yields one record per CDR3 protein. This table holds more than 550,000 distinct CDR3 sequences, roughly two fifths found once. Specimen: peripheral blood. The receptors shown here come from an adult man with Graves' ophthalmopathy.

Details on this clonotype: Sequence at one end of the junction differs from germline and may be a read error. The gene calls are TRBV25-1 and TRBJ2-6; D ambiguous. The germline V gene has CDR1 MGHDK and CDR2 SYGVNS. The CDR3 contains 17 residues. DNA of the CDR3: TGTGCCAGCAGCTTGTCCGGCTTCTCCTCTTGGGCCAACGTCCTGACTTTC. Protein sequence: CASSLSGFSSWANVLTF.

A remark on this clonotype: This may come from a read error, since a much larger clone is one base off. The chain uses TRBV10-3 and TRBJ2-7, with D tentatively TRBD1 (6 bases). Germline V gene lookup returns CDR1 ENHRY and CDR2 SYGVKD. The CDR3 consists of 14 residues. V was trimmed by 5 bases and J by 6 bases, leaving 17 bases between them. CDR3 amino acids: CAISYSLGGTEQYF. CDR3 bases: TGTGCCATCAGTTACTCTCTAGGGGGAACCGAGCAGTACTTC.

Concerning this clonotype: One base away lies a much larger clone, so this may be a sequencing read error. The chain carries TRBV2 and TRBJ1-1; the match to TRBD1 covers 11 bases. Per germline, CDR1 SNHLY and CDR2 FYNNEI. Germline trimming cut 7 bases from V and 3 bases from J; bases unmatched to any gene: 1. The CDR3 consists of 13 residues. The CDR3 protein is CASTGQGDTEAFF. In DNA form, the CDR3 reads TGTGCCAGCACGGGACAGGGGGACACTGAAGCTTTCTTT.

The rearrangement links TRBV2 to TRBJ1-5, with 7 bases aligning to TRBD1. The germline CDR1 and CDR2 sequences are SNHLY and FYNNEI. The V and J ends lost 8 bases and 5 bases, in that order; junction bases with no gene match: 24. CDR3 length: 19 amino acids. The DNA of the CDR3 is TGTGCCAGCGGGTTAATTGGGGCCGAACGGGGACAGCCGGATCAGCCCCAGCATTTT. Translated: CASGLIGAERGQPDQPQHF.

The V call is TRBV9, the J call TRBJ2-2; 9 bases are a match to TRBD2. Unmatched junction bases numbered 13, after V lost 3 bases and J lost 4 bases. Germline V gene lookup returns CDR1 SGDLS and CDR2 YYNGEE. The CDR3 totals 18 residues. The CDR3 region is CASSGGSVSGRFTGELFF. The CDR3, as DNA: TGTGCCAGCAGCGGGGGATCGGTTAGCGGGAGATTCACCGGGGAGCTGTTTTTT.

This clonotype was recorded once. The rearrangement uses TRBV7-2 and TRBJ1-2; TRBD1 matches 8 bases. With 7 bases clipped from V and 7 bases from J, the junction kept 8 bases outside the gene matches. The CDR3 spans 13 residues. The germline V gene encodes CDR1 SGHTA and CDR2 FQGNSA. Written as DNA, the CDR3 is TGTGCCAGCATCGTAGCAGGGGGCGGTGGCTACACCTTC. This translates into CASIVAGGGGYTF. Complete variable domain (other parts from reference TRBV7-2 and TRBJ1-2): GAGVSQSPSNKVTEKGKDVELRCDPISGHTALYWYRQSLGQGLEFLIYFQGNSAPDKSGLPSDRFSAERTGGSVSTLTIQRTQQEDSAVYLCASIVAGGGGYTFGSGTRLTVV.

A note on this clonotype: Since the CDR3 does not end with the conserved phenylalanine or tryptophan, this likely comes from a read error. CDR3 nucleotide sequence: TGTGCCAGCAGCTTACCGGGAGGAGGTAACTATGGCTACACCCTC. This gives the protein CASSLPGGGNYGYTL. The rearrangement links TRBV7-2 to TRBJ1-2; D remains unclear. The CDR3 covers 15 residues. From germline, CDR1 is SGHTA and CDR2 FQGNSA. V dropped 2 bases and J dropped 1 base, with 11 bases sitting between them.

The sample holds many counts of this clonotype. The genes are TRBV2 and TRBJ1-2; D perhaps matches TRBD1 (5 bases). Germline loops: CDR1 SNHLY, CDR2 FYNNEI. The length of the CDR3 is 15 residues. V was shortened by 7 bases and J by 8 bases, with 23 bases between the two germline ends. CDR3 in amino acids: CASTVSPARGGGYTF. The CDR3 DNA reads as TGTGCCAGCACTGTCTCCCCAGCTCGGGGGGGAGGCTACACCTTC. Combining the CDR3 with reference TRBV2 and TRBJ1-2 gives the whole variable domain EPEVTQTPSHQVTQMGQEVILRCVPISNHLYFYWYRQILGQKVEFLVSFYNNEISEKSEIFDDQFSVERPDGSNFTLKIRSTKLEDSAMYFCASTVSPARGGGYTFGSGTRLTVV.

This clonotype has ten or more counts. V and J are TRBV7-9 and TRBJ1-2; D possibly corresponds to TRBD1 (6 bases). Trimming removed 3 bases at V and 2 bases at J, with 13 bases between. Germline values: CDR1 SEHNR, CDR2 FQNEAQ (reference sequence). This CDR3 is 15 amino acids long. CDR3 residues: CASSFIDRHNYGYTF. The CDR3 nucleotides read TGTGCCAGCAGCTTTATCGACAGGCACAACTATGGCTACACCTTC.

This clonotype came up once. The V and J genes are TRBV15 and TRBJ1-4; 8 nucleotides align to TRBD1. This CDR3 region has 13 residues. The V gene end was trimmed by 5 bases and the J gene end by 7 bases; junction bases not matched to a gene: 3. Germline V gene data show CDR1 as LNHNV and CDR2 as YYDKDF (reference sequence). CDR3 DNA: TGTGCCACCAGCCAGGGGGCAGGTGAAAAACTGTTTTTT. As protein: CATSQGAGEKLFF.

This clonotype was found many times. The chain uses TRBV15 and TRBJ2-7; 8 bases map to TRBD2. Germline CDR1 and CDR2: LNHNV and YYDKDF (reference sequence). Germline trimming cut 5 bases from V and 2 bases from J; bases unmatched to any gene: 8. There are 15 residues in the CDR3. The CDR3 protein is CATSEGTSGTYEQYF. CDR3 DNA: TGTGCCACCAGCGAGGGCACTAGCGGTACCTACGAGCAGTACTTC.

With respect to this clonotype: Since a much larger clone is just one base distant, this may be a read error. The chain employs TRBV24-1 and TRBJ1-1; D is ambiguous. Germline loops: CDR1 KGHDR, CDR2 SFDVKD. The CDR3 contains 11 residues. CDR3 loop: CAASDRTEAFF. In DNA form, the CDR3 reads TGTGCCGCCAGTGATCGAACTGAAGCTTTCTTT.

The chain links TRBV5-1 to TRBJ2-3, with 12 bases matching TRBD1. This CDR3 has 17 amino acids. Germline CDR1 is SGHRS and CDR2 is YFSETQ. Trimming removed 1 base from V and 4 bases from J; junction bases left unmatched: 7. The CDR3 region is CASSLYTGTGGADTQYF. For the CDR3, the DNA is TGCGCCAGCAGCTTGTACACTGGGACAGGGGGCGCAGATACGCAGTATTTT.

On this clonotype itself: No conserved phenylalanine or tryptophan is present at the end of the CDR3, so a read error is the likely explanation. This chain connects TRBV2 to TRBJ2-7; D gene uncertain. The CDR3 runs to 15 residues. Germline V gene sequence: CDR1 SNHLY, CDR2 FYNNEI. DNA for the CDR3: TGTGCCAGCACTGAAGGGCTCGGTCTCTCCTACGAGCAGTACCTC. Translating it yields CASTEGLGLSYEQYL.

The chain uses TRBV29-1 and TRBJ1-2; no definite D call. The germline V gene has CDR1 SQVTM and CDR2 ANQGSEA. Deletions cut 3 bases from V and 12 bases from J, with 14 bases between. The CDR3 covers 11 residues. In nucleotides, the CDR3 is TGCAGCGTTGAGGTGAATTCTGGAAACACCTTC. Protein sequence: CSVEVNSGNTF.

The V call is TRBV10-3, the J call TRBJ1-5; 7 positions match TRBD1. The CDR3 runs to 17 residues. V lost 0 bases, J lost 3 bases, and 8 bases stayed unmatched. Per germline, CDR1 ENHRY and CDR2 SYGVKD. For the CDR3, the DNA is TGTGCCATCAGTGAGTCGATGCCAGGGGGAGCCAATCAGCCCCAGCATTTT. It yields the protein CAISESMPGGANQPQHF.

The V and J genes are TRBV19 and TRBJ1-6; 7 bases line up with TRBD1. J gave up 7 bases and V 9 bases, and 6 bases lay outside the gene matches. There are 13 residues in the CDR3. From germline, CDR1 is LNHDA and CDR2 SQIVND (reference sequence). This chain's CDR3 is CASRDSLNSPLHF. CDR3 coding DNA: TGTGCCAGCCGGGACAGCCTAAATTCACCCCTCCACTTT.

This clonotype showed up just a few times. The rearrangement links TRBV9 to TRBJ2-2; a weak D match, TRBD2 (6 bases). Germline V CDR1 and CDR2: SGDLS, YYNGEE. The germline V and J ends were trimmed by 10 bases and 7 bases, with 23 bases remaining between them. The CDR3 is 15 amino acids. The CDR3 DNA reads as TGTGCCTCAACCAAAGGCGGGGAAGTTGGCGGGGAGCTGTTTTTT. It specifies CASTKGGEVGGELFF.

V usage is TRBV19 and J usage is TRBJ1-1; the D is unclear. Germline loops: CDR1 LNHDA, CDR2 SQIVND (reference sequence). The V and J ends lost 1 base and 0 bases respectively, with 9 bases between them. This CDR3 is 15 amino acids long. The CDR3 nucleotides are TGTGCCAGTAGTATAGGGTTTTTCATGAACACTGAAGCTTTCTTT. Protein: CASSIGFFMNTEAFF.

This clonotype was recorded at least ten times. One end of the junction does not line up with germline, which may come from a read error. This sequence joins TRBV25-1 and TRBJ2-7; D not certain. This CDR3 region has 12 residues. Germline CDR1 MGHDK, CDR2 SYGVNS. DNA for the CDR3: TGTGCCAGCAGTGATTACTTAGGGCACCTCTTCTTC. Its protein product is CASSDYLGHLFF.

V usage is TRBV7-2 and J usage is TRBJ2-7; 11 bases map to TRBD2. V lost 4 bases and J lost 4; bases outside the gene matches: 6. CDR1 SGHTA and CDR2 FQGNSA come from the germline V gene. CDR3 length: 15 amino acids. CDR3 DNA sequence: TGTGCCAGCAGCTCGGGACTAGCGGTACTTTACGAGCAGTACTTC. It codes for CASSSGLAVLYEQYF.